This T cell receptor (beta chain) is from a study of shared clonotypes between healthy human individuals (TCRdb year 2020). Notes on the research overall: The cohort comprised a couple of women and a few men aged 18 to 49 years. Per donor, three plates each were used for CD4 naive and CD4 memory, two for CD8 naive, and one for CD8 memory. To estimate repertoire size and how much clonotypes are shared between individuals, the study performed deep sequencing of blood TCR repertoires from a handful of healthy adults. Different laboratories and diverse techniques were used to prepare libraries and sequence TCR repertoires, to increase sequencing depth and limit assay-specific biases. Between about 0.8 and 8.9 billion PBMCs per donor were obtained by leukapheresis.

As concerns this clone: This receptor's antigen is unknown. Within one base of it there is no much larger clone, and no base qualities were kept.

The full study reports these points: Even with the large sequencing depth, rarefaction of the sorted-subset datasets indicated that sequencing was incomplete. Sampling was limited to blood, and TCR repertoires in tissue likely differ from TCR repertoires in blood. Because the study included only a small number of donors, the genetic and exposure-history diversity represented was limited. Pairwise subsampling led to the expectation that sequencing depth would affect the degree of clonotype sharing among donors. Clonotypes shared by all four sorted-subset donors showed higher generation probabilities than non-shared clonotypes. Naive subsets generally had larger estimated clonotype richness than memory subsets did. Approximately 4.8% of naive CD4, roughly 3.5% of naive CD8, approximately 2.2% of memory CD4, and around 0.42% of memory CD8 clonotypes were shared across several donors.

Using the deep immunoSEQ assay, TCR CDR3 regions were amplified from genomic DNA by multiplex PCR. Extracted genomic DNA from each cell subset was distributed evenly across all wells of several immunoSEQ 96-well plates, and each plate was treated as a replicate. For sorted subsets, around 200 ng genomic DNA, equal to some 28,000 T cell genomes, was loaded into each replicate PCR. Purified libraries were quantified with a Qubit 3.0 fluorometer, sized on a Bioanalyzer 2100, and re-quantified with the KAPA Library Quantification kit. Each immunoSEQ 96-well plate was sequenced on its own single-read 150-cycle Illumina NextSeq 550 flow cell. On the study's bioinformatics: The immunoSEQ output contained only junctional sequences without quality scores, so filtering could not match that applied to full-length reads. Sequences were annotated with PyIR, a Python wrapper for IgBLAST v1.9, and V/J genes and CDR3 were assigned using IMGT germline references. Any read was removed if the V/J assignment was weak (E-value above 1e-6), the CDR3 was missing, or the read contained stop codons, out-of-frame junctions, or ambiguous translated residues. A V3J clonotype was defined by an identical inferred V gene, J gene, and CDR3 amino acid sequence. Percentage overlap between repertoires was computed as shared unique clonotypes divided by the size of the smaller repertoire. Repertoire richness was assessed with RTK rarefaction, the Chao1 estimator, and Recon v2.1 estimates of unobserved clonotypes. Generation probabilities were computed with OLGA for all TCRbeta clonotypes obtained by the gDNA method from several donors. TCRdb stores this immuneACCESS table with in-frame sequences only. Part of the clones is absent; in the studies checked, under half of the shortfall reflects unresolved V genes, and no reason is known for the rest. Clonal size and the V and J genes are those of that table, whereas D and trimming came from the DNA. Within this sample are some 980,000 clones, with over 60% of them counted one time only. Approximately 1.5% of the sample lies in the top ten.

The germline V gene (reference sequence) specifies LNHDA as CDR1 and SQIVND as CDR2. The trim is 7 bases for V and 0 bases for J, with a gap of 4 bases between the germline ends. The CDR3 has 13 amino acids, counting the end cysteine and phenylalanine. The sequence is cut down to CDR3 DNA, 39 bases in frame from base 1. The donors were healthy, HIV-negative adults who had no recently reported acute infections or vaccinations. All donors were Caucasian adults living in Nashville, Tennessee, USA. Magnetic negative selection was used to enrich CD4+ T cells, after which naive cells were positively selected on CD45RA and the negative fraction became the memory subset. Blood was obtained by leukapheresis, after which PBMCs were separated by Ficoll-Histopaque density gradient centrifugation and cryopreserved in liquid nitrogen vapor phase. Analytical flow cytometry was used to check the purity and quantity of every magnetically sorted T cell population. Genomic DNA was isolated from every sorted fraction and measured by UV absorbance on a Nanodrop 2000c.

The sequence links TRBV19 to TRBJ2-6; the D gene remains uncertain. Sequencing used memory CD4+ T cells sorted from blood. Reading the label with the study, this specimen's cell subset or site is: CD45RA-negative fraction. The TCR was taken from a man aged 18 to 30 in good health. The CDR3 corresponds to CASKLSGANVLTF. The sequenced DNA is TGTGCCAGTAAGCTCTCTGGGGCCAACGTCCTGACTTTC.